What follows is one T cell receptor (beta chain) and its context. Its antigen is unknown. This record belongs to a study of OX40 agonist ivuxolimab in advanced cancers. The wider study: Participants, around 80% male, averaged around 64 years of age, ranging from roughly 20 to 80.

The repertoire was sequenced with immunoSEQ multiplex PCR; TCRdb's copy has only in-frame clones and lacks some. Of over 70,000 clones in the sample, about 86% were seen once. Broader study findings: Nonresponders included some who also had low normalized T-cell clonal expansion. On average, a greater number of expanded clones characterised CD8+ T cells relative to CD4+.

The receptor comes from an adult with an advanced solid tumor such as melanoma, head and neck, liver or kidney cancer. Sequencing used CD4+ or CD8+ T cells sorted from blood, obtained in a trial of the OX40 agonist ivuxolimab.

The CDR3 DNA is TGTGCCAGCACCCCCTGGGGCCGACAGGGGGCGACTTTCTTT. Translating it yields CASTPWGRQGATFF. The chain joins TRBV6-5 to TRBJ1-1; 10 bases match TRBD1. This CDR3 has 14 amino acids. V was clipped by 7 bases and J by 12 bases; unmatched bases: 14. Germline assignment: CDR1 MNHEY and CDR2 SVGAGI.